One and the same sample provided the 25 T cell receptor beta chains below, sequenced in a study of neurological immune-mediated disorders. TCRdb passed the 5' RACE reads through MiXCR, listing each CDR3 protein once. The sample contains about 79,000 distinct CDR3 sequences, around 14% of which appear only once. The sequenced sample consisted of PBMCs. The receptors come from a woman in her forties or fifties in good health.

Many counts were recorded for this clonotype. The gene calls are TRBV6-5 and TRBJ1-2; no definite D call. The germline V and J ends were trimmed by 0 bases and 5 bases, with 13 bases remaining between them. Germline-derived CDR1 and CDR2 are MNHEY and SVGAGI. The CDR3 spans 15 residues. CDR3 loop: CASSYSGRQSYGYTF. The CDR3 nucleotides read TGTGCCAGCAGTTACTCAGGAAGGCAGTCATATGGCTACACCTTC.

V is TRBV10-3 and J is TRBJ1-1; no clear D gene. Germline loops: CDR1 ENHRY, CDR2 SYGVKD. V lost 7 bases, J lost 6 bases, and 9 bases lay in between. The CDR3 runs 11 residues. CDR3 nucleotides: TGTGCCATCACCCGTGGTCCTGAAGCTTTCTTT. Its translation: CAITRGPEAFF.

This clonotype was observed many times. J is TRBJ2-3 and V is TRBV5-1, with no clear D. This CDR3 comprises 14 residues. The germline V gene encodes CDR1 SGHRS and CDR2 YFSETQ. The V gene lost 2 bases and the J gene lost 7 bases, with 14 bases spanning the gap. The CDR3 loop is CASSLTGTDYTQYF. CDR3 sequence (DNA): TGCGCCAGCAGCTTAACTGGAACCGATTATACGCAGTATTTT.

The sample holds many counts of this clonotype. The V gene is TRBV2, the J gene TRBJ2-1, with D possibly being TRBD2 (6 bases). V gave up 8 bases and J gave up 9 bases, with 26 bases separating them. The CDR3 contains 16 residues. Germline assignment: CDR1 SNHLY and CDR2 FYNNEI. CDR3 nucleotides: TGTGCCAGCCAACTCCTCGGGACTCCTCTGGTCGGTGAGCAGTTCTTC. Amino acids: CASQLLGTPLVGEQFF.

This clonotype occurred many times. The chain recombines TRBV7-9 with TRBJ2-4; a weak D match, TRBD2 (6 bases). Trimming pared 7 bases from V and 8 bases from J, leaving 15 bases between. This CDR3 spans 13 amino acids. CDR1 is SEHNR, CDR2 FQNEAQ, per germline (reference sequence). The CDR3 sequence: CASMPIWGDIQYF. The CDR3 coding sequence is TGTGCCAGCATGCCGATCTGGGGGGACATTCAGTACTTC. The full variable domain, completed using reference TRBV7-9 and TRBJ2-4, is DTGVSQNPRHKITKRGQNVTFRCDPISEHNRLYWYRQTLGQGPEFLTYFQNEAQLEKSRLLSDRFSAERPKGSFSTLEIQRTEQGDSAMYLCASMPIWGDIQYFGAGTRLSVL.

This clonotype was counted at least ten times. This chain connects TRBV5-1 to TRBJ2-5; 8 bases match TRBD2. V shed 4 bases, J shed 2 bases, and the junction held 7 bases outside the gene matches. The CDR3 is 15 amino acids. Germline lookup yields CDR1 SGHRS and CDR2 YFSETQ. CDR3: CASSPTGGVQETQYF. DNA of the CDR3: TGCGCCAGCAGCCCTACCGGGGGGGTACAAGAGACCCAGTACTTC.

V is TRBV6-1 and J is TRBJ2-1; D unclear. There are 14 residues in the CDR3. Germline V CDR1 and CDR2: MNHNS, SASEGT. Trimming pared 7 bases from V and 2 bases from J, leaving 12 bases between. The CDR3 DNA reads TGTGCCAGCACCTTTATGATGGCCTACAATGAGCAGTTCTTC. Encoded protein: CASTFMMAYNEQFF.

At least ten counts were recorded for this clonotype. The chain carries TRBV4-2 and TRBJ2-7; D gene uncertain. CDR3 size: 15 residues. With 0 bases removed from V and 2 bases from J, the gap between germline ends came to 11 bases. CDR1 LGHNA and CDR2 YNFKEQ come from the germline V gene. The CDR3, as DNA: TGTGCCAGCAGCCAAGAGCCTGGGCTACCCTACGAGCAGTACTTC. Translating gives CASSQEPGLPYEQYF.

The rearrangement links TRBV5-1 to TRBJ2-7; tentative D call: TRBD1 (6 bases). CDR3 length: 16 residues. V was trimmed by 4 bases and J by 7 bases, leaving 24 bases between them. Germline CDR1 and CDR2: SGHRS and YFSETQ. The CDR3 nucleotides read TGCGCCAGCAGCCCCATTTCTGGCAGACAGGACGGTGAGCAGTACTTC. Its protein product is CASSPISGRQDGEQYF.

There are many counts of this clonotype. The chain is built from TRBV7-8 and TRBJ2-3; 10 nucleotides match TRBD1. Germline CDR1 SGHVS, CDR2 FQNEAQ. This CDR3 contains 14 residues. V shed 6 bases and J 5 bases; nucleotides not matched to a gene: 5. Written as DNA, the CDR3 is TGTGCCAGCAGAGCGGACAGGGGGGTAGATACGCAGTATTTT. Translation: CASRADRGVDTQYF.

In its sample, this clonotype was seen many times. The chain carries TRBV10-1 and TRBJ1-4, with 9 bases aligning to TRBD1. CDR3 size: 16 residues. J lost 7 bases, V lost 1 base, and 7 bases had no gene match. CDR1 is WNHNN and CDR2 is SYGVQD in the germline V gene (reference sequence). The CDR3 region is CASSEFRTGEREKLFF. The CDR3 DNA follows: TGCGCCAGCAGTGAGTTCCGGACAGGGGAGCGTGAAAAACTGTTTTTT.

Points on this clonotype: This clone may be a read error of a much larger clone one base away. The chain recombines TRBV20-1 with TRBJ1-1; a possible D gene is TRBD1 (5 bases). Germline-derived CDR1 and CDR2 are DFQATT and SNEGSKA (reference sequence). The CDR3 has 8 amino acids. The CDR3 here is CSVSGQGF. CDR3 DNA sequence: TGCAGTGTCTCAGGACAAGGATTT.

This clonotype was seen more than once but under ten times. Just one base apart from a much larger clone, this may be a read error. The chain couples TRBV9 to TRBJ2-1; D may be TRBD1 or TRBD2 (5 bases each). The DNA end is more similar to TRBJ2-7, so the J call may be wrong. The CDR3 is made up of 14 amino acids. Germline lookup yields CDR1 SGDLS and CDR2 YYNGEE. Written as DNA, the CDR3 is TGTGCCAGCACCCGCCAGGGAGAGGGCGGGGAGCAGTACTTC. It translates to CASTRQGEGGEQYF.

At least ten counts were recorded for this clonotype. V and J are TRBV6-1 and TRBJ2-5; 13 bases are shared with TRBD2. With V trimmed by 7 bases and J by 4 bases, 6 bases remained unmatched. The CDR3 covers 15 residues. Germline CDR1 MNHNS, CDR2 SASEGT. The CDR3 loop is CASTFGLAGVETQYF. The CDR3 nucleotides are TGTGCCAGCACCTTCGGACTAGCGGGAGTAGAGACCCAGTACTTC.

This clonotype showed up many times. The CDR3 sequence: CATSRDAGDAETQYF. The CDR3 DNA reads as TGTGCCACCAGCAGAGATGCAGGGGATGCGGAGACCCAGTACTTC. This chain connects TRBV15 to TRBJ2-5; tentative D call: TRBD1 (6 bases). Germline assignment: CDR1 LNHNV and CDR2 YYDKDF (reference sequence). The ends were cut back, 0 bases at V and 5 bases at J, with 13 bases in the middle. The CDR3 is 15 residues long.

This clonotype was recorded at least ten times. The CDR3 DNA reads TGCGCCAGCAGTGACTCGAGGCGGGAGGGCGAAGAGACCCAGTACTTC. Its translation is CASSDSRREGEETQYF. The rearrangement uses TRBV10-1 and TRBJ2-5; 9 positions match TRBD2. Germline V gene data show CDR1 as WNHNN and CDR2 as SYGVQD (reference sequence). V lost 3 bases to trimming and J lost 3 bases; unmatched junction nucleotides: 8. CDR3 length: 16 amino acids.

Concerning this clonotype: The conserved phenylalanine or tryptophan is not found at the CDR3 terminus, so this likely reflects a read error. The rearrangement joins TRBV6-5 to TRBJ2-2; D is possibly TRBD1 (6 bases). Trimming took 0 bases from V and 8 from J, leaving 7 bases between them. CDR3 size: 13 residues. Germline V gene lookup returns CDR1 MNHEY and CDR2 SVGAGI. CDR3 residues: CASSYSGTGELFL. The CDR3 nucleotides are TGTGCCAGCAGTTACTCAGGGACAGGGGAGCTGTTTCTT.

The V call is TRBV10-2, the J call TRBJ2-3, with 7 bases lining up with TRBD2. J was trimmed by 2 bases and V by 8 bases; bases with no gene match: 10. This CDR3 has 15 amino acids. CDR1 is WSHSY and CDR2 is SAAADI in the germline V gene. The CDR3 nucleotides read TGCGCCAGCGCCTCGTGGGGACTAACCACAGATACGCAGTATTTT. Its translation: CASASWGLTTDTQYF.

In this sample, this clonotype turned up many times. The chain combines TRBV7-2 with TRBJ1-1, with 10 bases identical to TRBD1. This CDR3 has 14 amino acids. The V gene's germline CDR1 is SGHTA and CDR2 FQGNSA. V was pared by 2 bases and J by 6 bases, with 3 bases of the junction left unmatched. The CDR3 coding sequence is TGTGCCAGCAGCTTAATCGGGACAGGGGCTGAAGCTTTCTTT. Protein product: CASSLIGTGAEAFF. Variable domain in full (rest from reference TRBV7-2 and TRBJ1-1): GAGVSQSPSNKVTEKGKDVELRCDPISGHTALYWYRQSLGQGLEFLIYFQGNSAPDKSGLPSDRFSAERTGGSVSTLTIQRTQQEDSAVYLCASSLIGTGAEAFFGQGTRLTVV.

This clonotype was counted ten times or more. The chain is built from TRBV18 and TRBJ1-1; D unresolved. From germline, CDR1 is KGHSH and CDR2 LQKENI. The CDR3 length is 13 residues. With 4 bases removed from V and 1 base from J, the gap between germline ends came to 7 bases. CDR3 sequence reads: CASSRAENTEAFF. The CDR3 DNA reads TGTGCCAGCTCACGGGCGGAGAACACTGAAGCTTTCTTT.

In regard to this clonotype: Being one base from a much bigger clone, this may be a read error. The chain couples TRBV12-3 or TRBV12-4 to TRBJ2-1; D assignment may be TRBD1 or TRBD2 (6 bases each). This CDR3 has 15 residues. CDR3 sequence (DNA): TGTGCCAACAGTTCCCACTCGGGGGCCAGTTTGGAGCAGTTCTTC. It translates to CANSSHSGASLEQFF.

Many counts were recorded for this clonotype. The rearrangement uses TRBV3-1 and TRBJ2-1; D not certain. Germline CDR1 is LGHDT and CDR2 is YNNKEL (reference sequence). The CDR3 is 14 amino acids. Trimming left V 2 bases short and J 9 bases short, with 14 bases between. The CDR3 loop is CASSQSEWVGEQFF. CDR3 in DNA: TGTGCCAGCAGCCAATCGGAGTGGGTGGGTGAGCAGTTCTTC.

In its sample, this clonotype was seen many times. The rearrangement uses TRBV14 and TRBJ2-1; the match to TRBD1 covers 8 bases. The CDR3 loop spans 15 amino acids. Germline values: CDR1 SGHDN, CDR2 FVKESK. V lost 3 bases, J lost 8 bases, and 9 bases stayed unmatched. The DNA for the CDR3 is TGTGCCAGCAGCCATACAGGGGGAGGTAGGGATGAGCAGTTCTTC. Translated: CASSHTGGGRDEQFF.

This clonotype has at least ten counts. The rearrangement uses TRBV15 and TRBJ2-2; 10 bases agree with TRBD1. The V gene end was trimmed by 1 base and the J gene end by 5 bases; junction bases not matched to a gene: 4. The V gene's germline CDR1 is LNHNV and CDR2 YYDKDF (reference sequence). The CDR3 sequence is 16 residues long. CDR3 loop: CATSRGQGAGTGELFF. In DNA form, the CDR3 reads TGTGCCACCAGCAGAGGACAGGGGGCAGGGACCGGGGAGCTGTTTTTT.

This clonotype was recorded at least ten times. The CDR3 nucleotides are TGTGCCAGCAGCGTAGGTTTCTTTTACACCGGGGAGCTGTTTTTT. It translates to CASSVGFFYTGELFF. V and J are TRBV9 and TRBJ2-2; D remains ambiguous. V gave up 0 bases and J gave up 3 bases, with 9 bases separating them. Germline CDR1 is SGDLS and CDR2 is YYNGEE. The CDR3 extends over 15 amino acids.